This T cell receptor beta chain came from a study of control samples from healthy donors and cancer patients. Germline V gene lookup returns CDR1 SGHTS and CDR2 YDEGEE. Trimming stripped 4 bases from V and 0 bases from J, with 23 bases between. CDR3 length: 19 amino acids. The repertoire was sequenced with immunoSEQ multiplex PCR; TCRdb's copy has only in-frame clones and lacks some. The sample holds roughly 95,000 clones; around 90% are singletons and the top ten take approximately 3%. The receptor comes from a human donor in good health. The donor label of this sample is uncertain. The rearrangement uses TRBV5-8 and TRBJ1-5; D is unclear. The sequenced material came from blood. The CDR3 region has the DNA TGTGCCAGCAGCCCCGGGTGGTGGGAGGAGGAATATAGCAATCAGCCCCAGCATTTT. It translates to CASSPGWWEEEYSNQPQHF.